This TCR beta chain was observed in a study of CD8 T cells in Susac syndrome (dated by TCRdb to between 2018 and 2020). Describing the broader study: Repertoire sequencing was used to test whether CD8+ T cell activation and differentiation in Susac syndrome was antigen driven.

A word on this clonotype: Its binding antigen is unknown. No much larger clone is present one base from it, and per-base qualities are unavailable.

RNA was extracted using the RNeasy kit, and about 0.5 to 1 ug of the RNA was reverse transcribed with random hexamers. TCR beta CDR3 regions were amplified with the immunoSEQ multiplex PCR assay covering 54 Vbeta and 13 Jbeta segments. PCR amplification bias was corrected by using a synthetic template baseline for primer optimization and computational correction. The original pipeline was this. Reads were annotated to V, D and J genes per IMGT and analyzed with immunoSEQ Analyzer, keeping only productive sequences. To calculate clonality, Shannon entropy was normalized by log2 of the number of productive unique sequences and then subtracted from one. For each patient and control, public and private clones were evaluated among the 100 most prevalent clones. Susac-specific clones were defined as absent from healthy and MS cohorts, roughly 1,100 published viral clones and other ImmuneACCESS disease sequences. In TCRdb, the public reads were trimmed at Q25 with fastp and aligned with MiXCR, with productive beta chains retained. Entries that share a CDR3 protein sequence are merged under the most common genes and DNA. Here the V and J calls rest on TCRdb's processing, not on the authors' analysis. The sample table lists 120,000 or so distinct CDR3 sequences, roughly 94% of them with a count of one. Of the sample, roughly 0.13% falls within the top ten clones.

V is shortened by 0 bases, J by 7 bases, and the region joining them spans 7 bases. Including the terminal cysteine and phenylalanine, the CDR3 comprises 12 residues. This entry keeps only the CDR3 DNA: 36 bases, framed from base 1. From the germline V gene (reference sequence), CDR1 is DFQATT and CDR2 is SNEGSKA. General conclusions and limits of the study: The number of individuals in the TCR sequencing and HLA analysis was recognized as being relatively small.

Peripheral blood CD8+ and CD4+ T cells from healthy donors, Susac syndrome patients and multiple sclerosis patients were profiled by high-throughput TCR beta sequencing. Multiple sclerosis controls were treatment-naive patients with stable or active relapsing-remitting disease fulfilling revised McDonald criteria. Bulk CD8+ and CD4+ T cells were purified by magnetic negative isolation, while CD8+ TEMRA cells were enriched using FACS. Blood was collected in EDTA tubes and processed within 24 hours, with PBMCs isolated through density gradient centrifugation. PBMCs destined for TCR sequencing were cryopreserved in liquid nitrogen and later thawed in a 37 °C water bath. A purity of at least 90% was achieved for sorted or isolated CD4+, CD8+ and CD8+ TEMRA cells.

The rearrangement combines TRBV20-1 with TRBJ2-1, with no confidently assigned D gene. This TCR derives from a human donor with multiple sclerosis. The sample was CD4+ T cells from PBMCs. The nucleotide sequence reads TGCAGTGCTAGAGATCACGGGAATGAGCAGTTCTTC. The encoded protein is CSARDHGNEQFF.